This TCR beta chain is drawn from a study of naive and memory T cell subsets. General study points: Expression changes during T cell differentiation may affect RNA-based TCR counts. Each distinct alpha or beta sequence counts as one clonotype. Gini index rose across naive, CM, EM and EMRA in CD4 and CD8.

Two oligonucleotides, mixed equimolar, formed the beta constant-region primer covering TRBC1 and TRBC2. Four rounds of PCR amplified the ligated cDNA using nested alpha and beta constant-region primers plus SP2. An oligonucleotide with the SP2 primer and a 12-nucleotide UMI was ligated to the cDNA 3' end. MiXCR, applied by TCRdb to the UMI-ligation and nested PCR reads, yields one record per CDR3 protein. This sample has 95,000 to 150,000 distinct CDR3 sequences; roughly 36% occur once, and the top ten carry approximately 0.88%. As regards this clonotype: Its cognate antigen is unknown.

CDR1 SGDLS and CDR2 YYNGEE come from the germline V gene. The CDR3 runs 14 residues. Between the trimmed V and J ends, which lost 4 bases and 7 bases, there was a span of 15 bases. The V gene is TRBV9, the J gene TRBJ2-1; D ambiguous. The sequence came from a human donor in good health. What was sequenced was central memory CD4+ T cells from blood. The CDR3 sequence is CASSKASSSNEQFF. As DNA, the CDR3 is TGTGCCAGCAGCAAGGCCAGCTCCAGTAATGAGCAGTTCTTC.